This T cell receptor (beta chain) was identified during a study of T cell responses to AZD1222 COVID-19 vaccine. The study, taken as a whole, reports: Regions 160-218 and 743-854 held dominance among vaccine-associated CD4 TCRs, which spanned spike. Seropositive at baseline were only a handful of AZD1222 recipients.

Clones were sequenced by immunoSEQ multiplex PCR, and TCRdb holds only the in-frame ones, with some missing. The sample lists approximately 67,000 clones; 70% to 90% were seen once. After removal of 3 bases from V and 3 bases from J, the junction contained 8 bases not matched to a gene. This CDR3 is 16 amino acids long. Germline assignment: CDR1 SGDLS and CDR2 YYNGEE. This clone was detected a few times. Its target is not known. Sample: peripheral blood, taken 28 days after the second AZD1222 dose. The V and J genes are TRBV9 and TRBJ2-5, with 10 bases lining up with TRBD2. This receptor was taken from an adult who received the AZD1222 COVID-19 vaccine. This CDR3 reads CASSAPRLAGEETQYF. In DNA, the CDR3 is TGTGCCAGCAGCGCCCCCCGGCTAGCGGGAGAAGAGACCCAGTACTTC.